This T cell receptor (beta chain) came from a study of control samples from healthy donors and cancer patients (dated by TCRdb to about 2020). Trimming takes 1 base off V and 4 bases off J; junction bases not matched to a gene: 4. CDR1 and CDR2, per the germline V gene (reference sequence), are SGHNT and YYREEE. The CDR3 measures 14 amino acids from cysteine to phenylalanine. The entry retains the CDR3 DNA only, 42 bases that are in frame from base 1. Library creation used the immunoSEQ multiplex PCR assay. In its TCRdb copy, this immuneACCESS table keeps in-frame sequences only and misses some clones. Where compared with another copy, unresolved V genes explain less than half of these, and the others have no known cause. A total of 150,000 to 200,000 clones appear in this sample, almost 90% of them only once. The ten largest clones capture 4.5% to 6% of the sample. With respect to this clone: The specificity of this receptor is unknown. No quality values exist for individual bases; no much larger clone is one base distant.

The material sequenced was blood. The receptor chain draws on TRBV5-4 and TRBJ2-7, and 8 junctional nucleotides match TRBD2. This receptor was obtained from a woman aged 30 to 39 in good health. CDR3 loop: CASSLPSGSYEQYF. Read as DNA, the sequence is TGTGCCAGCAGCTTGCCCAGCGGGAGTTACGAGCAGTACTTC.